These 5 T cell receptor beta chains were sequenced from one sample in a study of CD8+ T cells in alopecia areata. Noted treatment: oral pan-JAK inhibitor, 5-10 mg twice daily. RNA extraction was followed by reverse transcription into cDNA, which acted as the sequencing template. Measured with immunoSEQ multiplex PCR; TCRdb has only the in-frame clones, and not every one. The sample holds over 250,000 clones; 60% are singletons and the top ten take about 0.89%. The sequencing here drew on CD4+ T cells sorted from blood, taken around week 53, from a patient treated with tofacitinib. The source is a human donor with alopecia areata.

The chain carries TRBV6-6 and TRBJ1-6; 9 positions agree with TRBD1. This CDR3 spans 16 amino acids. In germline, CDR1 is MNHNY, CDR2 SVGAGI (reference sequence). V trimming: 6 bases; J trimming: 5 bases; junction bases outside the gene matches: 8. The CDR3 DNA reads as TGTGCCAGCAGCTCCGGGACAGGGAGGAATAATTCACCCCTCCACTTT. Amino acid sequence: CASSSGTGRNNSPLHF.

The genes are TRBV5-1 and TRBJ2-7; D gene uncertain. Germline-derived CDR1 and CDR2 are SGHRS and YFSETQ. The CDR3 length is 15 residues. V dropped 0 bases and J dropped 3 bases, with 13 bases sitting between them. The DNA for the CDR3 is TGCGCCAGCAGCTTGGGGAGTTCCTTAGGCTACGAGCAGTACTTC. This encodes CASSLGSSLGYEQYF.

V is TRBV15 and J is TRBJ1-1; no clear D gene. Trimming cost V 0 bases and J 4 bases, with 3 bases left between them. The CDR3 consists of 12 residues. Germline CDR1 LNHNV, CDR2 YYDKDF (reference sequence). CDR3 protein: CATSRDFTEAFF. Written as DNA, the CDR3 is TGTGCCACCAGCAGAGATTTCACTGAAGCTTTCTTT.

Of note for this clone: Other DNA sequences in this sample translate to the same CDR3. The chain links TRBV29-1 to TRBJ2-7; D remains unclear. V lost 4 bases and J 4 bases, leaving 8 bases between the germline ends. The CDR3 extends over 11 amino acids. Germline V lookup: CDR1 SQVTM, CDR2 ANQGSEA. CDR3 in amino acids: CSVGTVYEQYF. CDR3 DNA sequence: TGCAGCGTTGGAACGGTTTACGAGCAGTACTTC.

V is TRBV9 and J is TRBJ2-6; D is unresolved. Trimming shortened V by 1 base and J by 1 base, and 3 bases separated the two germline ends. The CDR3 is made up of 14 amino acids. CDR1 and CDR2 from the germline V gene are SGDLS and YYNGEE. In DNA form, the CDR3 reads TGTGCCAGCAGCGTATTGTCTGGGGCCAACGTCCTGACTTTC. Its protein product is CASSVLSGANVLTF.